The 30 T cell receptor beta chains below were found in one sample sequenced in a study of CD8+ T cells in alopecia areata. Once RNA had been extracted, it was reverse transcribed into cDNA to act as the sequencing template. This table comes from immunoSEQ multiplex PCR, and its TCRdb copy is limited to in-frame clones, with some not included. This sample has 170,000 or so clones; about 48% occur once, and the top ten carry 10% to 11%. As to treatment: oral pan-JAK inhibitor, 5-10 mg twice daily. Sequences were derived from CD8+ T cells sorted from blood, sampled at week 24, from a patient treated with tofacitinib. Receptors originate from a human donor with alopecia areata.

This clone has a handful of counts. This chain links TRBV29-1 with TRBJ2-5; D is unresolved. The tail of the sequence fits TRBJ2-7 better, so the J call may be wrong. Germline V gives CDR1 SQVTM, CDR2 ANQGSEA. The CDR3 runs 12 residues. The CDR3 DNA is TGCAGCGTTGAACTTGGTAAATACGAGCAGTACTTC. Protein: CSVELGKYEQYF.

This clone came up a few times. This chain uses TRBV5-1 with TRBJ1-1, with TRBD1 identical over 8 bases. Trimming cost V 6 bases and J 7 bases; bases outside gene matches: 5. Per germline, CDR1 SGHRS and CDR2 YFSETQ. CDR3 length: 12 residues. The CDR3, as DNA: TGCGCCAGCAAGACAGGGGAGAATGAAGCTTTCTTT. Its protein product is CASKTGENEAFF.

The chain carries TRBV15 and TRBJ2-3; TRBD1 agrees at 9 bases. Germline CDR1 LNHNV, CDR2 YYDKDF (reference sequence). With 2 bases clipped from V and 3 bases from J, the junction kept 9 bases outside the gene matches. This CDR3 is built from 17 residues. CDR3 sequence (DNA): TGTGCCACCAGCAGAACAGCGACAGGGGGGGATACAGATACGCAGTATTTT. This gives the protein CATSRTATGGDTDTQYF.

V usage is TRBV7-2 and J usage is TRBJ2-7; D possibly corresponds to TRBD2 (5 bases). The CDR3 totals 14 residues. Germline CDR1 reads SGHTA; CDR2 reads FQGNSA. V dropped 1 base and J dropped 4 bases, with 11 bases sitting between them. CDR3 nucleotides: TGTGCCAGCAGCTTAGGTGGTCGGGAATACGAGCAGTACTTC. It is translated as CASSLGGREYEQYF.

The chain has TRBV9 and TRBJ1-1; the D is unclear. Trimming removed 0 bases from V and 4 bases from J, with 7 bases in between. Per germline, CDR1 SGDLS and CDR2 YYNGEE. The CDR3 length is 13 residues. The CDR3 DNA sequence: TGTGCCAGCAGCGTAGATGGTGGCACTGAAGCTTTCTTT. Translating gives CASSVDGGTEAFF.

The chain is built from TRBV9 and TRBJ2-3, with no clear D. Trimming left V 2 bases short and J 3 bases short, with 7 bases between. This CDR3 comprises 13 residues. Germline V lookup: CDR1 SGDLS, CDR2 YYNGEE. Here the CDR3 DNA reads TGTGCCAGCAGCGTGGTGGGGACAGATACGCAGTATTTT. It specifies CASSVVGTDTQYF. The variable domain in full, with the rest retrieved from reference TRBV9 and TRBJ2-3, is DSGVTQTPKHLITATGQRVTLRCSPRSGDLSVYWYQQSLDQGLQFLIQYYNGEERAKGNILERFSAQQFPDLHSELNLSSLELGDSALYFCASSVVGTDTQYFGPGTRLTVL.

There are a few counts of this clone. The chain joins TRBV19 to TRBJ1-1; 10 bases are a match to TRBD1. Trimming cost V 7 bases and J 4 bases; bases outside gene matches: 6. CDR3 size: 14 residues. Germline V CDR1 and CDR2: LNHDA, SQIVND (reference sequence). CDR3 DNA sequence: TGTGCCAGTACGACAGGGGGCGAGATCACTGAAGCTTTCTTT. As protein: CASTTGGEITEAFF. Full variable domain (remainder filled in from reference TRBV19 and TRBJ1-1): DGGITQSPKYLFRKEGQNVTLSCEQNLNHDAMYWYRQDPGQGLRLIYYSQIVNDFQKGDIAEGYSVSREKKESFPLTVTSAQKNPTAFYLCASTTGGEITEAFFGQGTRLTVV.

This clone was picked up one time. The CDR3 coding sequence is TGTGCCAGCAGACACTCCTACGAGCAGTACTTC. Translated, it gives CASRHSYEQYF. The chain is built from TRBV27 and TRBJ2-7; D is unclear. Trimming pared 6 bases from V and 0 bases from J, leaving 3 bases between. Germline CDR1 MNHEY, CDR2 SMNVEV (reference sequence). The CDR3 covers 11 residues.

This chain joins TRBV13 and TRBJ2-3, with 10 bases matching TRBD2. V was pared by 2 bases and J by 6 bases, with 11 bases of the junction left unmatched. CDR1 is PRHDT and CDR2 is FYEKMQ in the germline V gene (reference sequence). This CDR3 region has 17 residues. The CDR3 spells CASSLLLAGTSGDTQYF. The CDR3 region has the DNA TGTGCCAGCAGCTTATTACTAGCGGGGACATCGGGGGATACGCAGTATTTT.

This chain connects TRBV25-1 to TRBJ1-2; unclear D gene. V lost 2 bases to trimming and J lost 6 bases, with 7 bases between them. Germline V gives CDR1 MGHDK, CDR2 SYGVNS. The CDR3 extends over 12 amino acids. CDR3 residues: CASSELLHGYTF. In nucleotides, the CDR3 is TGTGCCAGCAGTGAACTCTTACATGGCTACACCTTC.

Comments on this clone: Germline is not matched at one junction end, which may reflect a read error. This chain uses TRBV9 with TRBJ2-3; D might be TRBD1 (6 bases). Per germline, CDR1 SGDLS and CDR2 YYNGEE. This CDR3 is 15 amino acids long. The CDR3: CASTRKGGFTDTQYF. The DNA for the CDR3 is TGTGCGAGCACCAGAAAAGGGGGTTTCACAGATACGCAGTATTTT.

The table lists this clone with a count of one. The V call is TRBV2, the J call TRBJ2-1; possibly TRBD2 for D (5 bases). Looked up from germline, CDR1 is SNHLY and CDR2 is FYNNEI. This CDR3 has 14 amino acids. Deletions cut 1 base from V and 8 bases from J, with 12 bases between. The CDR3 nucleotides are TGTGCCAGCAGTGAAGATTCAATTAGCGATGAGCAGTTCTTC. Translating gives CASSEDSISDEQFF.

The chain combines TRBV4-3 with TRBJ1-1; no reliable D call. Trimming removed 0 bases from V and 2 bases from J, with 10 bases in between. From germline, CDR1 is LGHNA and CDR2 YSLEER. The CDR3 contains 15 residues. The chain's CDR3 is CASSQDPAQNTEAFF. The CDR3 DNA follows: TGCGCCAGCAGCCAAGATCCGGCTCAAAACACTGAAGCTTTCTTT.

The V call is TRBV11-2, the J call TRBJ2-4, with D possibly TRBD2 on 7 matching bases. This CDR3 contains 16 residues. The V gene's germline CDR1 is SGHAT and CDR2 FQNNGV. Trimming took off 5 bases at V and 0 bases at J, with 14 bases between the two ends. CDR3 residues: CASSPGGGVAKNIQYF. Here the CDR3 DNA reads TGTGCCAGCAGCCCGGGGGGCGGGGTAGCCAAAAACATTCAGTACTTC.

This chain uses TRBV29-1 with TRBJ2-1; a weak D match, TRBD2 (5 bases). Per germline, CDR1 SQVTM and CDR2 ANQGSEA. The CDR3 extends over 11 amino acids. V was pared by 7 bases and J by 5 bases, with 9 bases between. In nucleotides, the CDR3 is TGCAGCGCTGGACTGGACAATGAGCAGTTCTTC. Its protein product is CSAGLDNEQFF.

The J gene is TRBJ2-3, the V gene TRBV7-3; 13 nucleotides line up with TRBD2. V trimming: 5 bases; J trimming: 9 bases; junction bases outside the gene matches: 2. This CDR3 comprises 13 residues. Per germline, CDR1 SGHTA and CDR2 FQGTGA. CDR3: CASSPGLAGTQYF. Here the CDR3 DNA reads TGTGCCAGCAGCCCGGGACTAGCGGGAACGCAGTATTTT.

In this sample, this clone turned up a few times. V gene TRBV19 combines with J gene TRBJ2-7; 8 nucleotides line up with TRBD1. Trimming at V came to 7 bases and at J to 3 bases, leaving 5 bases not matched to a gene. CDR1 LNHDA and CDR2 SQIVND come from the germline V gene (reference sequence). CDR3 size: 13 residues. The CDR3 reads CASKQGGNYEQYF. The CDR3 coding sequence is TGTGCCAGTAAACAGGGGGGCAACTACGAGCAGTACTTC. The whole variable domain, remainder taken from reference TRBV19 and TRBJ2-7, is DGGITQSPKYLFRKEGQNVTLSCEQNLNHDAMYWYRQDPGQGLRLIYYSQIVNDFQKGDIAEGYSVSREKKESFPLTVTSAQKNPTAFYLCASKQGGNYEQYFGPGTRLTVT.

The rearrangement joins TRBV4-1 to TRBJ1-6; weak D call: TRBD1 (6 bases). Germline-derived CDR1 and CDR2 are MGHRA and YSYEKL. The CDR3 consists of 16 residues. Trimming removed 4 bases from V and 8 bases from J, with 18 bases in between. The DNA for the CDR3 is TGCGCCAGCAGCCGAGTACCACAGGGAGCGGATTCACCCCTCCACTTT. Translated: CASSRVPQGADSPLHF.

This chain connects TRBV19 to TRBJ1-2; no clear D gene. Trimming shortened V by 4 bases and J by 4 bases, and 7 bases separated the two germline ends. Germline CDR1 reads LNHDA; CDR2 reads SQIVND (reference sequence). The CDR3 is 12 amino acids. In DNA, the CDR3 is TGTGCCAGTAGTAGAGGCGCCTATGGCTACACCTTC. Amino acid sequence: CASSRGAYGYTF.

The CDR3 sequence: CSVELGTTSYNEQFF. DNA of the CDR3: TGCAGCGTTGAATTAGGGACCACCTCCTACAATGAGCAGTTCTTC. The chain has TRBV29-1 and TRBJ2-1; D might be TRBD1 or TRBD2, each matching 5 bases. Germline assignment: CDR1 SQVTM and CDR2 ANQGSEA. V was shortened by 2 bases and J by 0 bases, with 11 bases between the two germline ends. This CDR3 spans 15 amino acids.

This clone came up once. The rearrangement links TRBV11-2 to TRBJ1-6; D possibly corresponds to TRBD1 (6 bases). Between the trimmed V and J ends, which lost 4 bases and 7 bases, there was a span of 11 bases. The CDR3 loop spans 14 amino acids. Germline loops: CDR1 SGHAT, CDR2 FQNNGV. The CDR3 reads CASSSRTENSPLHF. The CDR3 nucleotides read TGTGCCAGCAGCTCAAGGACAGAAAATTCACCCCTCCACTTT.

The chain recombines TRBV6-9 with TRBJ2-1; D gene uncertain. Trimming stripped 3 bases from V and 6 bases from J, with 0 bases between. CDR3 length: 10 residues. Germline CDR1 is MNHGY and CDR2 is SVAAGI. The CDR3 here is CASSYNEQFF. Here the CDR3 DNA reads TGTGCCAGCAGTTACAATGAGCAGTTCTTC.

V gene TRBV4-3 combines with J gene TRBJ2-1; 9 bases fit TRBD2. Germline loops: CDR1 LGHNA, CDR2 YSLEER. The CDR3 totals 16 residues. Germline trimming cut 0 bases from V and 8 bases from J; bases unmatched to any gene: 8. CDR3 loop: CASSQDAGGVLDEQFF. The CDR3 nucleotides are TGCGCCAGCAGCCAAGATGCGGGGGGGGTTTTAGATGAGCAGTTCTTC.

V is TRBV4-1 and J is TRBJ1-1; TRBD1 agrees at 7 bases. From germline, CDR1 is MGHRA and CDR2 YSYEKL. The length of the CDR3 is 14 residues. V gave up 4 bases and J gave up 7 bases; unmatched junction bases: 9. This CDR3 reads CASSRDDRDSEAFF. The CDR3 bases are TGCGCCAGCAGCCGAGACGACAGGGATAGTGAAGCTTTCTTT.

This chain joins TRBV11-3 and TRBJ2-7; TRBD1 is a possible D gene (6 bases). The CDR3 is made up of 15 amino acids. Germline assignment: CDR1 SGHNT and CDR2 YENEEA. Trimming took off 1 base at V and 0 bases at J, with 10 bases between the two ends. The CDR3 region is CASSLGGGSSYEQYF. The DNA for the CDR3 is TGTGCCAGCAGCTTAGGAGGGGGTTCCTCCTACGAGCAGTACTTC.

The rearrangement joins TRBV19 to TRBJ2-5; perhaps TRBD1 as D (5 bases). V dropped 9 bases and J dropped 1 base, with 15 bases sitting between them. This CDR3 region has 14 residues. Germline-derived CDR1 and CDR2 are LNHDA and SQIVND (reference sequence). The CDR3 is CASKYRPSQETQYF. The CDR3 nucleotides read TGTGCCAGCAAGTACAGGCCGAGCCAAGAGACCCAGTACTTC.

The chain joins TRBV15 to TRBJ2-7, with unresolved D. The CDR3 spans 12 residues. V dropped 5 bases and J dropped 2 bases, with 7 bases sitting between them. Germline lookup yields CDR1 LNHNV and CDR2 YYDKDF (reference sequence). This CDR3 reads CATSSGTYEQYF. The CDR3 DNA follows: TGTGCCACCAGCTCAGGTACCTACGAGCAGTACTTC.

The V call is TRBV4-3, the J call TRBJ2-1; 12 bases map to TRBD2. The CDR3 consists of 15 residues. V shed 3 bases and J 5 bases; nucleotides not matched to a gene: 2. Per germline, CDR1 LGHNA and CDR2 YSLEER. CDR3 sequence reads: CASSHRLAGDNEQFF. The CDR3 coding sequence is TGCGCCAGCAGCCACCGACTAGCGGGGGACAATGAGCAGTTCTTC.

A single count supports this clone. The chain joins TRBV27 to TRBJ2-7; no clear D. The germline V and J ends were trimmed by 2 bases and 4 bases, with 12 bases remaining between them. This CDR3 contains 14 residues. Germline V gives CDR1 MNHEY, CDR2 SMNVEV (reference sequence). The CDR3 DNA reads TGTGCCAGCAGTTTAGGTATACTGGGATACGAGCAGTACTTC. The encoded protein is CASSLGILGYEQYF.

The V and J genes are TRBV30 and TRBJ2-2; no definite D call. The germline gives CDR1 GTSNPN, CDR2 SVGIG (reference sequence). The CDR3 covers 14 residues. V lost 0 bases, J lost 4 bases, and 9 bases lay in between. The CDR3 DNA sequence: TGTGCCTGGAGTGTAAGTGTGGCCACCGGGGAGCTGTTTTTT. Encoded protein: CAWSVSVATGELFF.